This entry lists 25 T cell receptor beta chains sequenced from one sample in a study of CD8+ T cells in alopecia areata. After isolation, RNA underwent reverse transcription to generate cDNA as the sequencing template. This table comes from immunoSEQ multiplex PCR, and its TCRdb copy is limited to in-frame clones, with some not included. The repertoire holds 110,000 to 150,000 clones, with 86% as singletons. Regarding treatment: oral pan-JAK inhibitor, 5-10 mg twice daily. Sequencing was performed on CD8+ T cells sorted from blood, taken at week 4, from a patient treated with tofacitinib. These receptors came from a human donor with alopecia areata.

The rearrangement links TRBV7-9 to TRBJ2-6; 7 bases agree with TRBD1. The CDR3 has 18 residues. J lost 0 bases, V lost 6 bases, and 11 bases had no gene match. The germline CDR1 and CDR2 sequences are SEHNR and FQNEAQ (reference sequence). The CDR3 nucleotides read TGTGCCAGCAGGCGCGACAGGGCGGCGGTCTCTGGGGCCAACGTCCTGACTTTC. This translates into CASRRDRAAVSGANVLTF.

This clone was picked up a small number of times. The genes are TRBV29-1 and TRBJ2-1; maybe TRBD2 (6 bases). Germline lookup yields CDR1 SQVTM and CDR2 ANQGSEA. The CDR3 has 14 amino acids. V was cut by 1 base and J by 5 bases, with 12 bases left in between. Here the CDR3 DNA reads TGCAGCGTTGAAGCGGGAGACACCAACAATGAGCAGTTCTTC. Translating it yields CSVEAGDTNNEQFF.

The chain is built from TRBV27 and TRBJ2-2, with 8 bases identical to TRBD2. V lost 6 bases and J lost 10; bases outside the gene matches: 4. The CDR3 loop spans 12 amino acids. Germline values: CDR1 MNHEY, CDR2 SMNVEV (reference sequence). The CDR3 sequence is CASSSLAEELFF. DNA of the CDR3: TGTGCCAGCAGCTCACTAGCGGAGGAGCTGTTTTTT.

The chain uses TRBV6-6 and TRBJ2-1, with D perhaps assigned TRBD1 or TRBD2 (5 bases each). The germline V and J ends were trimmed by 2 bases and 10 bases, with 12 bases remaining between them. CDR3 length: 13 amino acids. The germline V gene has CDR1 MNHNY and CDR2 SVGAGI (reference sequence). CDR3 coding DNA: TGTGCCAGCAGTTACGGGGGTGGACCAGAGCAGTTCTTC. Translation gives CASSYGGGPEQFF.

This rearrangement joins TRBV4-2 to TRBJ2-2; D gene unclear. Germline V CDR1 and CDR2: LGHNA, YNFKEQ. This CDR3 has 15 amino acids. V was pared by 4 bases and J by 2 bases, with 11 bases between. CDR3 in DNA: TGTGCCAGCAGCCCTCACGGTGTAAACACCGGGGAGCTGTTTTTT. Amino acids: CASSPHGVNTGELFF.

CDR3 bases: TGTGCCAGCAGCAGGGACAAGCCGAGTGAGCAGTTCTTC. Encoded protein: CASSRDKPSEQFF. The V call is TRBV7-2, the J call TRBJ2-1; D is perhaps TRBD1 (6 bases). Germline lookup yields CDR1 SGHTA and CDR2 FQGNSA. The length of the CDR3 is 13 residues. Trimming took 5 bases from V and 9 from J, leaving 14 bases between them.

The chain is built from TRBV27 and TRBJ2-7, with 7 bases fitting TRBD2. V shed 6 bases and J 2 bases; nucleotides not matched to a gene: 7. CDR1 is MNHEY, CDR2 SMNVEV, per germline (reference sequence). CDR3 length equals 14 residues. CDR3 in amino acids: CASSLSGNAYEQYF. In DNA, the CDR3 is TGTGCCAGCAGCCTAAGCGGGAACGCCTACGAGCAGTACTTC.

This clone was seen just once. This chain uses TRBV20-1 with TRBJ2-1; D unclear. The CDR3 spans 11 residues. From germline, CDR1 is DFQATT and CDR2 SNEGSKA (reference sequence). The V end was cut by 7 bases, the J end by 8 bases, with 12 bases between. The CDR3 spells CSVLIKDEQFF. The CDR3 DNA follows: TGCAGTGTTTTGATTAAAGATGAGCAGTTCTTC.

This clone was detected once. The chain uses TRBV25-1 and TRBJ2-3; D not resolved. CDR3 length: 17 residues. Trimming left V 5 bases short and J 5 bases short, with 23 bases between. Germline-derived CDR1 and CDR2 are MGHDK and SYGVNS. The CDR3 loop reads CASSQLPDRRWRDTQYF. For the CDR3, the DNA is TGTGCCAGCAGTCAGTTGCCTGATCGTAGGTGGCGAGATACGCAGTATTTT.

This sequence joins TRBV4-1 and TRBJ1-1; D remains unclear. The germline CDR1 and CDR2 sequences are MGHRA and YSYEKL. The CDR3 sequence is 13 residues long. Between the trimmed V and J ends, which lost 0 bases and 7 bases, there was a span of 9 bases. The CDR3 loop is CASSQDDAGEAFF. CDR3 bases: TGCGCCAGCAGCCAAGATGATGCCGGTGAAGCTTTCTTT.

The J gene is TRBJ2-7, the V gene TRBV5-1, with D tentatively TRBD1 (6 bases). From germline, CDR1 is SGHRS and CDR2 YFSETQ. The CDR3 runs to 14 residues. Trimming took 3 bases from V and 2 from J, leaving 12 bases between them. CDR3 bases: TGCGCCAGCAGCTCAGGCGCAGGGGCCTACGAGCAGTACTTC. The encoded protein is CASSSGAGAYEQYF.

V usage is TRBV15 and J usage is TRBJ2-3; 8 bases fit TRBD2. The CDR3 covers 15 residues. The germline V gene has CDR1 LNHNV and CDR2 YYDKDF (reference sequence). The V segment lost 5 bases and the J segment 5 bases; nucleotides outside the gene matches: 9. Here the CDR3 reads CATSVAGRILDTQYF. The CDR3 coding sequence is TGTGCCACCAGCGTAGCGGGGCGGATCCTAGATACGCAGTATTTT.

The CDR3: CASSPRDGTYEQYF. CDR3 coding DNA: TGCGCCAGCAGCCCCCGGGACGGCACCTACGAGCAGTACTTC. This sequence joins TRBV4-1 and TRBJ2-7; D may correspond to TRBD1 or TRBD2 (5 bases each). CDR3 length equals 14 residues. Germline-derived CDR1 and CDR2 are MGHRA and YSYEKL. Trimming removed 4 bases from V and 2 bases from J, with 12 bases in between.

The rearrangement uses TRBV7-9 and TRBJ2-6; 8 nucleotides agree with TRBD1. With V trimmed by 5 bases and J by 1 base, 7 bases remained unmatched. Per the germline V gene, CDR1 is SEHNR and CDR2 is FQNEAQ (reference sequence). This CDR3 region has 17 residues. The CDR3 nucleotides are TGTGCCAGCAGCGACAGGGGACAGACATCTGGGGCCAACGTCCTGACTTTC. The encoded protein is CASSDRGQTSGANVLTF.

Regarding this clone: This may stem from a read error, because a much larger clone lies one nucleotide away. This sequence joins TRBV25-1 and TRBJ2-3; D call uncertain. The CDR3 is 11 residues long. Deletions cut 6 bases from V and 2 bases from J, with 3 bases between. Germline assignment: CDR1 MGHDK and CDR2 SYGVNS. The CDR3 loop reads CASSYTDTQYF. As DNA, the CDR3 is TGTGCCAGCAGCTACACAGATACGCAGTATTTT.

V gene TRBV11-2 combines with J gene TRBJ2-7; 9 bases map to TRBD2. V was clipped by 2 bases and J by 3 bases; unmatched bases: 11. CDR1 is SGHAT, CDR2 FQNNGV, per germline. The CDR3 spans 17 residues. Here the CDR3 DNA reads TGTGCCAGCAGCTTAACCGGGGGGCTAGCGGGGTTCTACGAGCAGTACTTC. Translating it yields CASSLTGGLAGFYEQYF. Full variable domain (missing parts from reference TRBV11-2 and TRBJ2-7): EAGVAQSPRYKIIEKRQSVAFWCNPISGHATLYWYQQILGQGPKLLIQFQNNGVVDDSQLPKDRFSAERLKGVDSTLKIQPAKLEDSAVYLCASSLTGGLAGFYEQYFGPGTRLTVT.

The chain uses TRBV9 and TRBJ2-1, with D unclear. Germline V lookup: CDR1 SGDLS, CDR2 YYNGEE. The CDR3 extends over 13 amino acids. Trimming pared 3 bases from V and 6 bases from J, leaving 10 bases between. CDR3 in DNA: TGTGCCAGCAGCGACACCCCAGTCAATGAGCAGTTCTTC. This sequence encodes CASSDTPVNEQFF.

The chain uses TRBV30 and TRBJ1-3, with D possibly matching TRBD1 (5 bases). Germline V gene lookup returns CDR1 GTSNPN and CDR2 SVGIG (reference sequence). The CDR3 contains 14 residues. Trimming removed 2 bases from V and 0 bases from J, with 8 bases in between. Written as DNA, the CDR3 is TGTGCCTGGAGTTTTGACAGCTCTGGAAACACCATATATTTT. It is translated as CAWSFDSSGNTIYF.

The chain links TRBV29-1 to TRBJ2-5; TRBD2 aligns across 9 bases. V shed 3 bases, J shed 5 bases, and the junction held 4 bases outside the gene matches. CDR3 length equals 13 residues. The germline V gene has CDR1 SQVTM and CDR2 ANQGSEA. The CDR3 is CSVDGLAIETQYF. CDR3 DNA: TGCAGCGTTGACGGACTAGCGATTGAGACCCAGTACTTC.

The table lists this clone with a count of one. The CDR3 spells CASSHPPGQGTDEQFF. Here the CDR3 DNA reads TGTGCCAGCAGCCATCCCCCGGGGCAGGGGACAGATGAGCAGTTCTTC. V usage is TRBV14 and J usage is TRBJ2-1, with 7 bases aligning to TRBD1. The CDR3 has 16 residues. Trimming at V came to 3 bases and at J to 8 bases, leaving 13 bases not matched to a gene. CDR1 SGHDN and CDR2 FVKESK come from the germline V gene.

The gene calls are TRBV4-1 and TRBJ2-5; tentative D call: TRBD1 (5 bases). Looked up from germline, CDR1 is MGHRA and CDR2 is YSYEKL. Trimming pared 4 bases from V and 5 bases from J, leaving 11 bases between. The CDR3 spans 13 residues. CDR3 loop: CASSLGRSETQYF. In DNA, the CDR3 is TGCGCCAGCAGCCTGGGGCGATCGGAGACCCAGTACTTC.

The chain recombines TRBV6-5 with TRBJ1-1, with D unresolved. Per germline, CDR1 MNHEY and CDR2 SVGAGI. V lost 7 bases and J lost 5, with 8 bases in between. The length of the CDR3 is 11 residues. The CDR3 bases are TGTGCCAGCATTCGAGGGACTGAAGCTTTCTTT. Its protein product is CASIRGTEAFF.

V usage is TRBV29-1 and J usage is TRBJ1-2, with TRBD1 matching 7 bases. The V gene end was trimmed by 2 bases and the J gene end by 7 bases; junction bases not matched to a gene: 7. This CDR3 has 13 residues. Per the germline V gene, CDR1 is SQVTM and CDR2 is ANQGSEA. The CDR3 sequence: CSVELLGGSGYTF. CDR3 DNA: TGCAGCGTTGAATTACTAGGGGGCTCTGGCTACACCTTC.

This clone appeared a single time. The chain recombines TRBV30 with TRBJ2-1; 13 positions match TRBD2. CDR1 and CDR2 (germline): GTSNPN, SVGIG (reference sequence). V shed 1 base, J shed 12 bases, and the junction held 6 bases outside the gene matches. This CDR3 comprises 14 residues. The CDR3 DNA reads TGTGCCTGGAGTGCGGGACTAGCGGGAATTACGCAGTTCTTC. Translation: CAWSAGLAGITQFF.

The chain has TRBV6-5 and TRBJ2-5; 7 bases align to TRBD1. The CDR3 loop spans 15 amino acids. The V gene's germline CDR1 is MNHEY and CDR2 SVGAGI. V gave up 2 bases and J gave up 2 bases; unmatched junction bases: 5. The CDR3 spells CASSYRPGQQETQYF. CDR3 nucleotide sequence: TGTGCCAGCAGTTACCGCCCGGGACAGCAAGAGACCCAGTACTTC.